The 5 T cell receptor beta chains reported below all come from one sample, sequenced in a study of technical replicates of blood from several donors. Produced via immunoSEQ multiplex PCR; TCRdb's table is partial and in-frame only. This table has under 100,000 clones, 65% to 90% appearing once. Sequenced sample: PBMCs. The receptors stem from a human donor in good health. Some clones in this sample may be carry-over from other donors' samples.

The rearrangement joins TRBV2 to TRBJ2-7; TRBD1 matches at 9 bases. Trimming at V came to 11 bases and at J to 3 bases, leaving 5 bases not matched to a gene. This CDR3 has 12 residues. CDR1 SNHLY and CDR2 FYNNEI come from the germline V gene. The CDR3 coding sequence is TGTGCCGGAGGGACAGGGAGCTACGAGCAGTACTTC. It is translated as CAGGTGSYEQYF.

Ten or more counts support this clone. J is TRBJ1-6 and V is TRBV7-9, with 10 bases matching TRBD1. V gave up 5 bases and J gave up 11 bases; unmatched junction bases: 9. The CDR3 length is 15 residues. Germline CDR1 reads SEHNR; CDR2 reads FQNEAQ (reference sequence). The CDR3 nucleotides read TGTGCCAGCAGCGCGGACAGGGGGTCTTATGCACCCCTCCACTTT. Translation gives CASSADRGSYAPLHF.

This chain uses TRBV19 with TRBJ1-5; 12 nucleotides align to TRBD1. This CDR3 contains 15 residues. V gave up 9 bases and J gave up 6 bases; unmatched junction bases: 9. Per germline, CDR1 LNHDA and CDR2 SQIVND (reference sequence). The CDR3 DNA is TGTGCCAGCAGCAGGGGACAGGGGGCAGTTCAGCCCCAGCATTTT. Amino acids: CASSRGQGAVQPQHF.

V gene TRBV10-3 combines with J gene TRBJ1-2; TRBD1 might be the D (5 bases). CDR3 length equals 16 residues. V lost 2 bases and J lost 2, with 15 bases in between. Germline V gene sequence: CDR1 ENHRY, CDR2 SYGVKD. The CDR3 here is CAISEIADRINYGYTF. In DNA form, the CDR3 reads TGTGCCATCAGTGAGATAGCCGACAGAATAAACTATGGCTACACCTTC.

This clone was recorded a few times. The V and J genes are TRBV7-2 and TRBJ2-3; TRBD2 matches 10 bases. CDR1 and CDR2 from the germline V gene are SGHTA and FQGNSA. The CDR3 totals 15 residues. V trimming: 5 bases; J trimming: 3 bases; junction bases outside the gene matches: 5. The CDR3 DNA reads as TGTGCCAGCAGCCCTAGCGGGAGTAGAACAGATACGCAGTATTTT. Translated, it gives CASSPSGSRTDTQYF.